This entry lists 27 T cell receptor beta chains sequenced from one sample in a study of cytomegalovirus exposure and HLA in healthy donors. PCR primers comprised 60 Vbeta and 13 Jbeta primers. Generated by immunoSEQ multiplex PCR, the TCRdb table keeps only in-frame clones and is missing some. Here the sample spans about 150,000 clones, 70% to 80% being singletons. Specimen: PBMCs. The receptors originated from a woman aged 40 to 49 in good health and CMV-seronegative.

The chain uses TRBV5-6 and TRBJ2-7; D gene uncertain. CDR3 size: 13 residues. Trimming left V 5 bases short and J 6 bases short, with 15 bases between. Germline CDR1 is SGHDT and CDR2 is YYEEEE. This CDR3 is CASRSPGAREQYF. The DNA of the CDR3 is TGTGCCAGCAGATCCCCGGGTGCTCGCGAGCAGTACTTC.

In DNA form, the CDR3 reads TGTGCCAGCAGGGCCCGTGGGGGGAGCTCTGGAAACACCATATATTTT. Its protein product is CASRARGGSSGNTIYF. The V gene is TRBV6-6, the J gene TRBJ1-3; possible D gene TRBD1, 5 bases. Germline V gives CDR1 MNHNY, CDR2 SVGAGI (reference sequence). The CDR3 loop spans 16 amino acids. Trimming shortened V by 6 bases and J by 0 bases, and 15 bases separated the two germline ends.

The J gene is TRBJ2-1, the V gene TRBV7-8; no definite D call. The CDR3 runs to 14 residues. Germline CDR1 SGHVS, CDR2 FQNEAQ. V was clipped by 7 bases and J by 6 bases, with 16 bases between them. The CDR3 is CASTPNPIGNEQFF. The CDR3 coding sequence is TGTGCCAGCACCCCGAACCCGATCGGCAATGAGCAGTTCTTC.

V and J are TRBV11-3 and TRBJ2-5; 9 bases align to TRBD2. Trimming took 5 bases from V and 3 from J; bases not matched to a gene: 1. CDR1 and CDR2 (germline): SGHNT, YENEEA. This CDR3 is 13 amino acids long. CDR3 bases: TGTGCCAGCAGCGGCGGGAGGGAAGAGACCCAGTACTTC. Its translation is CASSGGREETQYF.

This chain uses TRBV30 with TRBJ2-7, with TRBD1 matching 9 bases. Germline V gene sequence: CDR1 GTSNPN, CDR2 SVGIG (reference sequence). This CDR3 is built from 14 residues. V trimming: 2 bases; J trimming: 6 bases; junction bases outside the gene matches: 8. CDR3 DNA sequence: TGTGCCTGGAGTCTTACAGGGGGCGGCGGCGAGCAGTACTTC. It is translated as CAWSLTGGGGEQYF. Variable domain in full (rest from reference TRBV30 and TRBJ2-7): SQTIHQWPATLVQPVGSPLSLECTVEGTSNPNLYWYRQAAGRGLQLLFYSVGIGQISSEVPQNLSASRPQDRQFILSSKKLLLSDSGFYLCAWSLTGGGGEQYFGPGTRLTVT.

V usage is TRBV5-8 and J usage is TRBJ1-5; unclear D gene. V lost 2 bases to trimming and J lost 8 bases, with 23 bases between them. Germline V gene data show CDR1 as SGHTS and CDR2 as YDEGEE. The length of the CDR3 is 17 residues. CDR3 residues: CASSFSLRGVLREPQHF. The CDR3 region has the DNA TGTGCCAGCAGCTTCTCGCTCCGGGGTGTACTAAGGGAGCCCCAGCATTTT.

This clone appeared a few times. The chain combines TRBV27 with TRBJ2-3; TRBD2 agrees at 8 bases. Germline lookup yields CDR1 MNHEY and CDR2 SMNVEV (reference sequence). V dropped 3 bases and J dropped 3; count of bases not matched to a gene: 11. The CDR3 length is 17 residues. CDR3 in amino acids: CASSLFGAGVRTDTQYF. CDR3 bases: TGTGCCAGCAGTTTGTTCGGAGCGGGAGTAAGGACAGATACGCAGTATTTT.

This clone appeared a few times. The rearrangement uses TRBV5-1 and TRBJ1-4; 7 bases are shared with TRBD1. This CDR3 spans 14 amino acids. The ends lost 7 bases at V and 0 bases at J; junction bases unmatched: 3. CDR1 and CDR2 from the germline V gene are SGHRS and YFSETQ. The CDR3 is CASRTGSTNEKLFF. CDR3 nucleotide sequence: TGCGCCAGCCGGACAGGTTCAACTAATGAAAAACTGTTTTTT.

This rearrangement joins TRBV28 to TRBJ1-1; 9 positions agree with TRBD1. J was trimmed by 11 bases and V by 5 bases; bases with no gene match: 12. CDR1 is MDHEN and CDR2 is SYDVKM in the germline V gene. The CDR3 consists of 14 residues. The CDR3 reads CASSRQGEERVAFF. In nucleotides, the CDR3 is TGTGCCAGCAGTCGACAGGGGGAGGAGAGGGTGGCTTTCTTT.

This chain links TRBV5-1 with TRBJ1-2, with D unclear. Per the germline V gene, CDR1 is SGHRS and CDR2 is YFSETQ. With 0 bases removed from V and 0 bases from J, the gap between germline ends came to 6 bases. The CDR3 spans 14 residues. In nucleotides, the CDR3 is TGCGCCAGCAGCTTGGTGCCAGCTAACTATGGCTACACCTTC. This encodes CASSLVPANYGYTF.

V gene TRBV19 combines with J gene TRBJ1-5, with 9 bases fitting TRBD1. Germline loops: CDR1 LNHDA, CDR2 SQIVND (reference sequence). The CDR3 contains 15 residues. J was trimmed by 1 base and V by 5 bases; bases with no gene match: 3. CDR3 residues: CASSPGTGSNQPQHF. The DNA of the CDR3 is TGTGCCAGTAGTCCCGGGACAGGGAGCAATCAGCCCCAGCATTTT.

The chain employs TRBV19 and TRBJ2-1; 10 nucleotides align to TRBD2. The CDR3 runs 17 residues. V lost 2 bases to trimming and J lost 0 bases; unmatched junction nucleotides: 4. Looked up from germline, CDR1 is LNHDA and CDR2 is SQIVND (reference sequence). CDR3 DNA sequence: TGTGCCAGTAGTATAACTAGCGGGGTGTTCTCCTACAATGAGCAGTTCTTC. Its protein is CASSITSGVFSYNEQFF.

This clone came up once. The chain is built from TRBV10-3 and TRBJ1-1; tentative D call: TRBD1 (6 bases). V dropped 5 bases and J dropped 3 bases, with 10 bases sitting between them. Per the germline V gene, CDR1 is ENHRY and CDR2 is SYGVKD. CDR3 size: 13 residues. For the CDR3, the DNA is TGTGCCATCAGTAACAGGGATGACACTGAAGCTTTCTTT. The encoded protein is CAISNRDDTEAFF.

V and J are TRBV27 and TRBJ1-2; D is uncertain. Germline V CDR1 and CDR2: MNHEY, SMNVEV (reference sequence). Trimming took off 4 bases at V and 0 bases at J, with 21 bases between the two ends. The CDR3 contains 18 residues. The CDR3 is CASSWRRSGMGANYGYTF. The CDR3 region has the DNA TGTGCCAGCAGTTGGAGGCGGTCGGGGATGGGAGCTAACTATGGCTACACCTTC.

The rearrangement joins TRBV2 to TRBJ1-3, with D possibly being TRBD1 (6 bases). The CDR3 has 14 amino acids. V lost 4 bases, J lost 4 bases, and 11 bases lay in between. The germline gives CDR1 SNHLY, CDR2 FYNNEI. The CDR3 DNA sequence: TGTGCCAGCAGTGTGGCAGGGGAGGGAAACACCATATATTTT. Amino acids: CASSVAGEGNTIYF. The full variable domain, in which reference TRBV2 and TRBJ1-3 provide the parts outside the CDR3, is EPEVTQTPSHQVTQMGQEVILRCVPISNHLYFYWYRQILGQKVEFLVSFYNNEISEKSEIFDDQFSVERPDGSNFTLKIRSTKLEDSAMYFCASSVAGEGNTIYFGEGSWLTVV.

CDR3 DNA: TGTGCCAGCAGCTTACTAGCGGGAGGGGAGCAGTTCTTC. Translation: CASSLLAGGEQFF. The chain recombines TRBV7-8 with TRBJ2-1; 12 bases are shared with TRBD2. The CDR3 runs 13 residues. V dropped 2 bases and J dropped 10; count of bases not matched to a gene: 0. Per the germline V gene, CDR1 is SGHVS and CDR2 is FQNEAQ. Together with reference TRBV7-8 and TRBJ2-1, the CDR3 gives the full variable domain: GAGVSQSPRYKVAKRGQDVALRCDPISGHVSLFWYQQALGQGPEFLTYFQNEAQLDKSGLPSDRFFAERPEGSVSTLKIQRTQQEDSAVYLCASSLLAGGEQFFGPGTRLTVL.

J is TRBJ1-2 and V is TRBV11-3, with 8 bases lining up with TRBD1. The CDR3 loop spans 16 amino acids. The V gene's germline CDR1 is SGHNT and CDR2 YENEEA. The V segment lost 2 bases and the J segment 3 bases; nucleotides outside the gene matches: 8. For the CDR3, the DNA is TGTGCCAGCAGCTTACAACAGGGGGGCGGTGACTATGGCTACACCTTC. Protein product: CASSLQQGGGDYGYTF.

This rearrangement joins TRBV5-1 to TRBJ2-7; 9 nucleotides match TRBD2. The germline V gene has CDR1 SGHRS and CDR2 YFSETQ. The ends lost 0 bases at V and 3 bases at J; junction bases unmatched: 1. This CDR3 contains 14 residues. The CDR3 loop reads CASSLGLAVYEQYF. CDR3 coding DNA: TGCGCCAGCAGCTTGGGACTAGCGGTCTACGAGCAGTACTTC.

The chain uses TRBV7-8 and TRBJ1-5; the D gene is possibly TRBD1 (6 bases). CDR1 SGHVS and CDR2 FQNEAQ come from the germline V gene. V was pared by 5 bases and J by 0 bases, with 14 bases between. CDR3 length equals 16 residues. The CDR3 sequence is CASSPNTGPSNQPQHF. CDR3 sequence (DNA): TGTGCCAGCAGCCCGAATACAGGGCCTAGCAATCAGCCCCAGCATTTT.

This clone was detected once. This chain uses TRBV6-6 with TRBJ1-2; D gene ambiguous. Germline CDR1 and CDR2: MNHNY and SVGAGI (reference sequence). This CDR3 has 14 residues. V gave up 0 bases and J gave up 7 bases, with 12 bases separating them. For the CDR3, the DNA is TGTGCCAGCAGTTACTCGGCTGATCTCTCTGGCTACACCTTC. It is translated as CASSYSADLSGYTF.

V and J are TRBV10-3 and TRBJ1-5; D is uncertain. The CDR3 covers 14 residues. The germline V gene encodes CDR1 ENHRY and CDR2 SYGVKD. The ends were cut back, 0 bases at V and 8 bases at J, with 11 bases in the middle. Written as DNA, the CDR3 is TGTGCCATCAGTGAGTCGGGCAGCTCCAAGCCCCAGCATTTT. This gives the protein CAISESGSSKPQHF.

This clone was found once. The chain uses TRBV5-1 and TRBJ2-3; 8 bases are shared with TRBD2. Germline V gives CDR1 SGHRS, CDR2 YFSETQ. Trimming cost V 5 bases and J 0 bases; bases outside gene matches: 5. CDR3 length: 15 residues. As DNA, the CDR3 is TGCGCCAGCAGTTCCTCGGGGGGGAGCACAGATACGCAGTATTTT. Protein sequence: CASSSSGGSTDTQYF.

The chain carries TRBV27 and TRBJ1-1; no definite D call. V was cut by 4 bases and J by 2 bases, with 8 bases left in between. Germline loops: CDR1 MNHEY, CDR2 SMNVEV (reference sequence). The CDR3 is 13 amino acids. In nucleotides, the CDR3 is TGTGCCAGCAGTTCCTTCCTAAACACTGAAGCTTTCTTT. Protein product: CASSSFLNTEAFF.

The chain uses TRBV7-6 and TRBJ2-2, with a possible D match to TRBD1 (5 bases). V lost 6 bases to trimming and J lost 4 bases, with 15 bases between them. Germline V CDR1 and CDR2: SGHVS, FNYEAQ. CDR3 size: 15 residues. The CDR3: CASSPRQTSTGELFF. CDR3 sequence (DNA): TGTGCCAGCAGTCCCCGACAGACCTCCACCGGGGAGCTGTTTTTT.

This sequence joins TRBV6-5 and TRBJ2-3, with a possible D match to TRBD2 (6 bases). Deletions cut 2 bases from V and 5 bases from J, with 11 bases between. The CDR3 length is 14 residues. The germline V gene has CDR1 MNHEY and CDR2 SVGAGI. CDR3 region: CASSYETGEDTQYF. CDR3 nucleotide sequence: TGTGCCAGCAGTTACGAGACGGGAGAAGATACGCAGTATTTT.

The rearrangement links TRBV7-2 to TRBJ2-2, with no clear D. Trimming cost V 4 bases and J 3 bases, with 3 bases left between them. Germline CDR1 is SGHTA and CDR2 is FQGNSA. There are 12 residues in the CDR3. This CDR3 reads CASSSYTGELFF. CDR3 DNA: TGTGCCAGCAGCTCCTACACCGGGGAGCTGTTTTTT.

The chain combines TRBV6-1 with TRBJ1-2; possible D gene TRBD1, 6 bases. Trimming stripped 6 bases from V and 8 bases from J, with 16 bases between. CDR3 length: 13 amino acids. The V gene's germline CDR1 is MNHNS and CDR2 SASEGT. The CDR3 region is CASSHSGVRGYTF. CDR3 bases: TGTGCCAGCAGCCACTCAGGGGTGAGGGGCTACACCTTC.